These T cell receptor beta chains were read from a single sample in a study of T-cell memory formation after mild COVID-19. TCRdb reprocessed the 5' RACE reads with MiXCR, giving one entry per CDR3 protein. The sample includes nearly 40,000 distinct CDR3 sequences, roughly 6.1% of them seen just once. What was sequenced was PBMCs or a T cell subset sorted from them (not recorded which). The receptors originated from an adult who had mild COVID-19 (a few samples of this study predate the infection). Cell type and time point are not known. Each CDR3 is given with its conserved first and last residue. D genes are given only for firm matches. Expanded clones are given a class, and other clones once, few, many or no size at all.

size	V	D	J	DNA	CDR3
many	TRBV5-1	NA	TRBJ2-7	TGCGCCAGCAGCTTATATTCGGGAGCCTACGAGCAGTACTTC	CASSLYSGAYEQYF
few	TRBV12-3/TRBV12-4	NA	TRBJ1-1	TGTGCCAGCAGTTTGGTGGGGATTGAAGCTTTCTTT	CASSLVGIEAFF
few	TRBV29-1	NA	TRBJ2-1	TGCAGCGTTCCAGAAGGGCAGGGCCTACACAATGAGCAGTTCTTC	CSVPEGQGLHNEQFF
NA	TRBV5-1	NA	TRBJ2-3	TGCGCCAGCAGCCAACCGGGGGCTGGTGATACGCAGTATTTT	CASSQPGAGDTQYF
many	TRBV29-1	TRBD1	TRBJ2-3	TGCAGCGCCGACCCGGGACAGCGAACAGATACGCAGTATTTT	CSADPGQRTDTQYF
few	TRBV12-3/TRBV12-4	TRBD1	TRBJ2-3	TGTGCCAGCAGTTTGTTCCTGCCGGGACAGGCCTTTTCAGATACGCAGTATTTT	CASSLFLPGQAFSDTQYF
few	TRBV4-1	NA	TRBJ1-2	TGCGCCAGCAGCCAATCGCTTCGCAATAACTATGGCTACACCTTC	CASSQSLRNNYGYTF
few	TRBV2	TRBD2	TRBJ2-3	TGTGCCAGCACGAGCAGGACTAGCGGGGGCCCTACAACCTTCAATACGCAGTATTTT	CASTSRTSGGPTTFNTQYF
NA	TRBV18	NA	TRBJ1-3	TGTGCCAGCTCACCATCCCTAATCAGAAGCTCTGGAAACACCATATATTTT	CASSPSLIRSSGNTIYF
many	TRBV24-1	NA	TRBJ2-1	TGTGCCACCAGTGAGTGGGGAAATGAGCAGTTCTTC	CATSEWGNEQFF
NA	TRBV7-9	NA	TRBJ1-4	TGTGCCAGCAGCTCACGACAGTCAACTAATGAAAAACTGTTTTTT	CASSSRQSTNEKLFF
few	TRBV6-6	NA	TRBJ1-2	TGTGCCAGCAGTTACTCGGGGGGAGGCTATGGCTACACCTTC	CASSYSGGGYGYTF
many	TRBV18	NA	TRBJ2-5	TGTGCCAGCTCAGACACTCTCCAAGAGACCCAGTACTTC	CASSDTLQETQYF
NA	TRBV29-1	NA	TRBJ1-2	TGCAGCGTCGCGGGGCGGGACTCCTATGGCTACACCTTC	CSVAGRDSYGYTF
few	TRBV12-3/TRBV12-4	NA	TRBJ2-5	TGTGCCAGCAGTCCGAGGACCGGTCAAGAGACCCAGTACTTC	CASSPRTGQETQYF
NA	TRBV5-5	TRBD1	TRBJ2-7	TGTGCCAGCAGTTCTAGGGGGCCTATCTCCTACGAGCAGTACTTC	CASSSRGPISYEQYF
many	TRBV7-8	NA	TRBJ2-2	TGTGCCAGCAGCTTTGGTGACCGGGAGCTGTTTTTT	CASSFGDRELFF
many	TRBV7-2	NA	TRBJ2-1	TGTGCCAGCAGCTTAGGCAGGGCCAGGGATGGCTACAATGAGCAGTTCTTC	CASSLGRARDGYNEQFF
few	TRBV19	TRBD1	TRBJ2-7	TGTGCCACCACACCACAGGGGCGGACCTACGAGCAGTACTTC	CATTPQGRTYEQYF
NA	TRBV6-2/TRBV6-3	TRBD1	TRBJ2-7	TGTGCCAGCAGTTTTGGACAGGGCCCCTACGAGCAGTACTTC	CASSFGQGPYEQYF
NA	TRBV27	TRBD1	TRBJ2-7	TGTGCCAGCGGGACAGGGTCTTGGGAGCAGTACTTC	CASGTGSWEQYF
few	TRBV12-3/TRBV12-4	TRBD2	TRBJ2-1	TGTGCCAGCAGTTTTGGCGGGGGGGCTTATGAGCAGTTCTTC	CASSFGGGAYEQFF
many	TRBV5-1	NA	TRBJ2-1	TGCGCCAGCGCACGGGAACCATACAATGAGCAGTTCTTC	CASAREPYNEQFF
NA	TRBV24-1	NA	TRBJ1-2	TGTGCCACTCGCGACCACGGCAGGGGATTAGATGGCTACACCTTC	CATRDHGRGLDGYTF
few	TRBV20-1	NA	TRBJ1-1	TGCAGTGCTAGTATGAACACTGAAGCTTTCTTT	CSASMNTEAFF
NA	TRBV4-1	NA	TRBJ1-3	TGCGCCAGCAGCGCCCGATCTGGAAACACCATATATTTT	CASSARSGNTIYF
few	TRBV5-4	TRBD2	TRBJ2-7	TGTGCCAGCAGCTTGGAGGCTAGCGGGACGGACGAGCAGTACTTC	CASSLEASGTDEQYF
NA	TRBV30	NA	TRBJ1-2	TGTGCCTGGAGTCCCCTCCCTACCCTCTACACCTTC	CAWSPLPTLYTF
many	TRBV5-1	NA	TRBJ2-7	TGCGCCAGCAGCAGAGAATGGAGCTCCTACGAGCAGTACTTC	CASSREWSSYEQYF
many	TRBV7-9	NA	TRBJ1-4	TGTGCCAGCAGCCCTACCAGGGGCGGTGAAAAACTGTTTTTT	CASSPTRGGEKLFF
few	TRBV7-2	NA	TRBJ1-5	TGTGCCAGCAGCCCCCACACCAATCAGCCCCAGCATTTT	CASSPHTNQPQHF
many	TRBV7-8	TRBD2	TRBJ2-1	TGTGCCAGCAGCTCAGGACCGGCTAGCGGGGAGCAGTTCTTC	CASSSGPASGEQFF
many	TRBV12-3/TRBV12-4	TRBD1	TRBJ1-1	TGTGCCAGCAGTTTATCACAGGGGGGTGTGATCTTTGAAGCTTTCTTT	CASSLSQGGVIFEAFF
NA	TRBV20-1	NA	TRBJ1-2	TGCAGTGCTAGAGGATCCCAGGGTGTCCGGTATGGCTACACCTTC	CSARGSQGVRYGYTF